Listed below are T cell receptor beta chains from one sample, sequenced in a study of vaccination and CD4 T cells after COVID-19. No antigen is known for these receptors. TCRdb reprocessed the PCR reads with MiXCR, giving one entry per CDR3 protein. The repertoire holds around 26,000 distinct CDR3 sequences, with about 39% as singletons. Input material: CD4+ T cells from blood, cultured in vitro. These TCRs come from a human donor who had recovered from COVID-19. The conserved cysteine and the conserved F or W are not part of the CDR3 here.

CDR3: ASSYSRGNYGYT
V: TRBV6-5
J: TRBJ1-2

CDR3: ASRRTGTYTGELF
V: TRBV27
J: TRBJ2-2

CDR3: ASSFATSGRSDTQY
V: TRBV28
J: TRBJ2-3

CDR3: ASRIPNQPQH
V: TRBV28
J: TRBJ1-5

CDR3: ASSLQGQGYDYGYT
V: TRBV4-2
J: TRBJ1-2

CDR3: ASSPGLAGIKY
V: TRBV4-3
J: TRBJ2-7

CDR3: ASRTLPQDRRYSNQPQH
V: TRBV28
J: TRBJ1-5

CDR3: ASSQVGLAGAKAPREQY
V: TRBV4-2
J: TRBJ2-7

CDR3: ASSRQGLSGNTIY
V: TRBV12-3/TRBV12-4
J: TRBJ1-3

CDR3: ASSPDRAETQY
V: TRBV18
J: TRBJ2-5

CDR3: ATGARGKETQY
V: TRBV24-1
J: TRBJ2-5

CDR3: ASSGTRSGGYT
V: TRBV11-2
J: TRBJ1-2

CDR3: SAALGLRLKY
V: TRBV20-1
J: TRBJ2-7

CDR3: ASSSNEQY
V: TRBV28
J: TRBJ2-7

CDR3: ASSLGTDQETQY
V: TRBV5-1
J: TRBJ2-5

CDR3: ASSGGVGFHQPQH
V: TRBV7-2
J: TRBJ1-5

CDR3: SASPDSHLPGNTIY
V: TRBV20-1
J: TRBJ1-3

CDR3: ASSLDGTGTNEKLF
V: TRBV7-8
J: TRBJ1-4

CDR3: ASSSDRGYGYT
V: TRBV25-1
J: TRBJ1-2

CDR3: ASRGQSNTEAF
V: TRBV10-1
J: TRBJ1-1

CDR3: ASSPPGGNYEQY
V: TRBV28
J: TRBJ2-7

CDR3: ASFPAQGGYGYT
V: TRBV7-9
J: TRBJ1-2

CDR3: ASSLKGKPPYEQY
V: TRBV27
J: TRBJ2-7

CDR3: SARDVRRNQETQY
V: TRBV20-1
J: TRBJ2-5

CDR3: ASSSGQGRVGNQPQH
V: TRBV5-8
J: TRBJ1-5

CDR3: ASSRQSSGNSPLH
V: TRBV28
J: TRBJ1-6

CDR3: ASSPGGPYNEQF
V: TRBV10-1
J: TRBJ2-1

CDR3: ASSLGYSNQPQH
V: TRBV7-8
J: TRBJ1-5

CDR3: SVEDYRGPWDSNQPQH
V: TRBV29-1
J: TRBJ1-5

CDR3: ASSYRGTSGGFYSTGELF
V: TRBV6-5
J: TRBJ2-2